The 18 T cell receptor beta chains below were found in one sample sequenced in a study of blood T cell repertoires in COVID-19. Generated by immunoSEQ multiplex PCR, the TCRdb table keeps only in-frame clones and is missing some. The table includes over 150,000 clones, about 85% detected once. Sequencing was performed on peripheral blood. These receptors were taken from a woman aged 55-69 years with COVID-19, enrolled during active disease.

The V and J genes are TRBV5-5 and TRBJ2-3; 8 positions match TRBD2. The CDR3 consists of 16 residues. V was pared by 4 bases and J by 3 bases, with 10 bases of the junction left unmatched. Germline values: CDR1 SGHKS, CDR2 YYEKEE (reference sequence). CDR3 DNA: TGTGCCAGCAGCGTATTAGCGGGGTTGGGGACAGATACGCAGTATTTT. It encodes CASSVLAGLGTDTQYF.

This chain uses TRBV5-4 with TRBJ1-2, with 8 bases matching TRBD1. The CDR3 runs 15 residues. The V segment lost 4 bases and the J segment 7 bases; nucleotides outside the gene matches: 12. CDR1 and CDR2 from the germline V gene are SGHNT and YYREEE (reference sequence). CDR3 amino acids: CASSPWATGVGGYTF. The CDR3 DNA reads TGTGCCAGCAGCCCGTGGGCGACAGGGGTGGGTGGCTACACCTTC.

The chain recombines TRBV18 with TRBJ2-3; 7 bases match TRBD2. The V and J ends lost 1 base and 4 bases, in that order; junction bases with no gene match: 8. The CDR3 length is 16 residues. CDR1 is KGHSH and CDR2 is LQKENI in the germline V gene. This CDR3 is CASSPQVRGSADTQYF. CDR3 nucleotide sequence: TGTGCCAGCTCACCACAAGTGCGGGGGTCGGCAGATACGCAGTATTTT. Using reference TRBV18 and TRBJ2-3 for the parts outside the CDR3, the full variable domain is NAGVMQNPRHLVRRRGQEARLRCSPMKGHSHVYWYRQLPEEGLKFMVYLQKENIIDESGMPKERFSAEFPKEGPSILRIQQVVRGDSAAYFCASSPQVRGSADTQYFGPGTRLTVL.

The gene calls are TRBV7-9 and TRBJ1-1, with D perhaps TRBD1 (6 bases). With 5 bases removed from V and 5 bases from J, the gap between germline ends came to 15 bases. The germline V gene has CDR1 SEHNR and CDR2 FQNEAQ (reference sequence). The CDR3 runs 14 residues. The CDR3 DNA sequence: TGTGCCAGCAGCCAACAGGGAATTTGGACTGAAGCTTTCTTT. Translating gives CASSQQGIWTEAFF. Using reference TRBV7-9 and TRBJ1-1 for the parts outside the CDR3, the full variable domain is DTGVSQNPRHKITKRGQNVTFRCDPISEHNRLYWYRQTLGQGPEFLTYFQNEAQLEKSRLLSDRFSAERPKGSFSTLEIQRTEQGDSAMYLCASSQQGIWTEAFFGQGTRLTVV.

The sample holds one count of this clone. V usage is TRBV7-6 and J usage is TRBJ2-3, with TRBD1 as a possible D gene (6 bases). Germline V gives CDR1 SGHVS, CDR2 FNYEAQ. This CDR3 spans 16 amino acids. V was shortened by 5 bases and J by 1 base, with 16 bases between the two germline ends. The CDR3 sequence: CASSGRDRTGTDTQYF. CDR3 nucleotide sequence: TGTGCCAGCAGCGGCCGAGACAGGACCGGCACAGATACGCAGTATTTT.

The chain employs TRBV9 and TRBJ1-2; 7 nucleotides align to TRBD1. Germline loops: CDR1 SGDLS, CDR2 YYNGEE. With 2 bases clipped from V and 8 bases from J, the junction kept 12 bases outside the gene matches. The CDR3 is made up of 15 amino acids. CDR3 sequence: CASSVAEGQLSGYTF. The DNA of the CDR3 is TGTGCCAGCAGCGTGGCCGAGGGACAGCTATCCGGCTACACCTTC.

The chain is built from TRBV11-3 and TRBJ2-1, with 7 bases identical to TRBD1. This CDR3 spans 13 amino acids. Trimming cost V 3 bases and J 6 bases; bases outside gene matches: 2. Germline V lookup: CDR1 SGHNT, CDR2 YENEEA. For the CDR3, the DNA is TGTGCCAGCAGCTTGCCAGGGGGCAATGAGCAGTTCTTC. It is translated as CASSLPGGNEQFF.

This rearrangement joins TRBV19 to TRBJ1-5; TRBD1 is a possible D gene (6 bases). The V end was cut by 6 bases, the J end by 2 bases, with 17 bases between. The CDR3 is made up of 16 amino acids. Germline CDR1 reads LNHDA; CDR2 reads SQIVND (reference sequence). CDR3 nucleotide sequence: TGTGCCAGTAGCCAAGTTACAGGGCACGGCAATCAGCCCCAGCATTTT. The encoded protein is CASSQVTGHGNQPQHF.

V gene TRBV6-5 combines with J gene TRBJ1-2; D is unresolved. V dropped 4 bases and J dropped 8 bases, with 14 bases sitting between them. Germline CDR1 MNHEY, CDR2 SVGAGI. This CDR3 spans 13 amino acids. CDR3 sequence (DNA): TGTGCCAGCAGTTCCTCCACCCTATCCGGCTACACCTTC. Residues: CASSSSTLSGYTF.

The rearrangement links TRBV5-1 to TRBJ1-2; 7 bases are shared with TRBD1. Per germline, CDR1 SGHRS and CDR2 YFSETQ. After removal of 1 base from V and 5 bases from J, the junction contained 2 bases not matched to a gene. The CDR3 runs to 13 residues. CDR3 protein: CASSLPGQYGYTF. The CDR3 DNA reads TGCGCCAGCAGCTTGCCGGGACAGTATGGCTACACCTTC. Full variable domain (remainder filled in from reference TRBV5-1 and TRBJ1-2): KAGVTQTPRYLIKTRGQQVTLSCSPISGHRSVSWYQQTPGQGLQFLFEYFSETQRNKGNFPGRFSGRQFSNSRSEMNVSTLELGDSALYLCASSLPGQYGYTFGSGTRLTVV.

This clone came up once. The chain couples TRBV7-7 to TRBJ2-1; 8 positions agree with TRBD1. V was pared by 5 bases and J by 6 bases, with 15 bases of the junction left unmatched. The length of the CDR3 is 17 residues. The germline CDR1 and CDR2 sequences are SSHAT and FNYEAQ (reference sequence). The CDR3 spells CASSELRYRGKINEQFF. The CDR3 DNA sequence: TGTGCCAGCAGCGAATTGCGATACAGGGGGAAAATCAATGAGCAGTTCTTC. The whole variable domain, filled in from reference TRBV7-7 and TRBJ2-1, reads GAGVSQSPRYKVTKRGQDVTLRCDPISSHATLYWYQQALGQGPEFLTYFNYEAQPDKSGLPSDRFSAERPEGSISTLTIQRTEQRDSAMYRCASSELRYRGKINEQFFGPGTRLTVL.

The chain joins TRBV5-6 to TRBJ1-2, with TRBD1 as a possible D gene (6 bases). Germline V CDR1 and CDR2: SGHDT, YYEEEE. The CDR3 is 12 residues long. The ends were cut back, 4 bases at V and 8 bases at J, with 12 bases in the middle. The CDR3 loop is CASSRGGVGYTF. The CDR3 bases are TGTGCCAGCAGCCGGGGGGGCGTCGGCTACACCTTC. The full variable domain, rest sourced from reference TRBV5-6 and TRBJ1-2, is DAGVTQSPTHLIKTRGQQVTLRCSPKSGHDTVSWYQQALGQGPQFIFQYYEEEERQRGNFPDRFSGHQFPNYSSELNVNALLLGDSALYLCASSRGGVGYTFGSGTRLTVV.

The rearrangement uses TRBV7-3 and TRBJ1-3; TRBD1 is a possible D gene (5 bases). The CDR3 length is 15 residues. Trimming took 0 bases from V and 7 from J, leaving 13 bases between them. Looked up from germline, CDR1 is SGHTA and CDR2 is FQGTGA. The CDR3 loop is CASSLTPETVNTIYF. Written as DNA, the CDR3 is TGTGCCAGCAGCTTAACCCCGGAGACAGTCAACACCATATATTTT.

This chain uses TRBV14 with TRBJ2-1; 10 bases align to TRBD2. Germline V lookup: CDR1 SGHDN, CDR2 FVKESK. V lost 1 base and J lost 4; bases outside the gene matches: 4. The CDR3 totals 16 residues. CDR3 in amino acids: CASSQVSSGRYNEQFF. CDR3 sequence (DNA): TGTGCCAGCAGCCAAGTTTCTAGCGGGAGATACAATGAGCAGTTCTTC.

The chain couples TRBV19 to TRBJ1-4, with D possibly TRBD1 on 5 matching bases. There are 17 residues in the CDR3. V was cut by 7 bases and J by 0 bases, with 18 bases left in between. Germline V gene data show CDR1 as LNHDA and CDR2 as SQIVND (reference sequence). The CDR3 coding sequence is TGTGCCAGTAACTGGGGCTTTCCGTACGCAACTAATGAAAAACTGTTTTTT. This codes for CASNWGFPYATNEKLFF.

The J gene is TRBJ1-2, the V gene TRBV6-5, with TRBD1 as a possible D gene (6 bases). The CDR3 totals 14 residues. V lost 8 bases and J lost 8, with 21 bases in between. CDR1 and CDR2 (germline): MNHEY, SVGAGI. The CDR3, as DNA: TGTGCCAGCGTCCGGGACAAGGTCCTCGGAGGCTACACCTTC. Protein sequence: CASVRDKVLGGYTF.

The J gene is TRBJ2-2, the V gene TRBV12-5; 7 positions agree with TRBD1. Per germline, CDR1 LGHNT and CDR2 FRNRAP. V lost 2 bases, J lost 6 bases, and 3 bases stayed unmatched. This CDR3 contains 14 residues. Written as DNA, the CDR3 is TGTGCTAGTGGTTTGACGACAGGGCCCGGGGAGCTGTTTTTT. Protein product: CASGLTTGPGELFF.

The rearrangement links TRBV15 to TRBJ2-1; the match to TRBD2 covers 7 bases. Germline V CDR1 and CDR2: LNHNV, YYDKDF (reference sequence). V dropped 2 bases and J dropped 4; count of bases not matched to a gene: 8. This CDR3 is built from 16 residues. CDR3 nucleotides: TGTGCCACCAGCAGAATGCGAGCGGGGACTTACAATGAGCAGTTCTTC. It encodes CATSRMRAGTYNEQFF. Supplemented by reference TRBV15 and TRBJ2-1, the full variable domain reads DAMVIQNPRYQVTQFGKPVTLSCSQTLNHNVMYWYQQKSSQAPKLLFHYYDKDFNNEADTPDNFQSRRPNTSFCFLDIRSPGLGDTAMYLCATSRMRAGTYNEQFFGPGTRLTVL.